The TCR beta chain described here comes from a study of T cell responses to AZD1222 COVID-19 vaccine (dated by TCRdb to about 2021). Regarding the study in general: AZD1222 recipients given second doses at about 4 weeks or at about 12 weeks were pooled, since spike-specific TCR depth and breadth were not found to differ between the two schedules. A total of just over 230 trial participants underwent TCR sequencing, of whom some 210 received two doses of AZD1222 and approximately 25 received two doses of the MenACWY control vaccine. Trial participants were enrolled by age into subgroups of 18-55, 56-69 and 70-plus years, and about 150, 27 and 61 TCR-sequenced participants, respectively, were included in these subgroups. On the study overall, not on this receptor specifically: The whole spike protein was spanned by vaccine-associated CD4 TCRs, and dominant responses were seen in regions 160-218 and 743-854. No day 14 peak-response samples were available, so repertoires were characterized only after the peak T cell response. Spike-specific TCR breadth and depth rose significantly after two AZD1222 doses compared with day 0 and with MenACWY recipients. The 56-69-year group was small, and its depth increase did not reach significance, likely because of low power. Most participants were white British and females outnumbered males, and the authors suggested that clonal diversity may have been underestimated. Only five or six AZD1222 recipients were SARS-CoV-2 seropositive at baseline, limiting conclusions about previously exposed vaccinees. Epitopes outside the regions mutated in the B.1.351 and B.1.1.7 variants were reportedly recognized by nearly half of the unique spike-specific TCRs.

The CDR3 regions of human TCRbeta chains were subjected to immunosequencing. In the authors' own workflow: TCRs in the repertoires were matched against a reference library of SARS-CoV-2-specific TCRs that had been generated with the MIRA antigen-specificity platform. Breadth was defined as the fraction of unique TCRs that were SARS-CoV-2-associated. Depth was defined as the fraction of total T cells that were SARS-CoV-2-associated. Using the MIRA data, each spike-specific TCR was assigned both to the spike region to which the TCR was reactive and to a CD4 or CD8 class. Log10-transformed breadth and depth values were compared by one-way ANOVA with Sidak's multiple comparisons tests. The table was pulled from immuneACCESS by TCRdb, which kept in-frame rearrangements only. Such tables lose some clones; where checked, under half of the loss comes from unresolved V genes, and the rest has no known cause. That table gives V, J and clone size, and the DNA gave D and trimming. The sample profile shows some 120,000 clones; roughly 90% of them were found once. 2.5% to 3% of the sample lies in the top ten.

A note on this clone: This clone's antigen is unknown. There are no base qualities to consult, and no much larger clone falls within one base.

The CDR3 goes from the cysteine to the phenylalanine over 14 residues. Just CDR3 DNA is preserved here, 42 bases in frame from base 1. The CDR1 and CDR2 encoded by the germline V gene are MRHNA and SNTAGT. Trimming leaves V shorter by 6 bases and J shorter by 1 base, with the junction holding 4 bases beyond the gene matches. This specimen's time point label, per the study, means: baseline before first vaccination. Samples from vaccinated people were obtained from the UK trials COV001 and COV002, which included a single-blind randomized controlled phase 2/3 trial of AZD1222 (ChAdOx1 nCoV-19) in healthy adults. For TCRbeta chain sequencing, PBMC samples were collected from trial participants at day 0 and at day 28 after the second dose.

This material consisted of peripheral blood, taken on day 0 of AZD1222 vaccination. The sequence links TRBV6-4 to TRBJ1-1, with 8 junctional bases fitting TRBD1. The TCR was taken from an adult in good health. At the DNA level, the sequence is TGTGCCAGCAGGGGACAGGAGACGAACACTGAAGCTTTCTTT. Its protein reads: CASRGQETNTEAFF.